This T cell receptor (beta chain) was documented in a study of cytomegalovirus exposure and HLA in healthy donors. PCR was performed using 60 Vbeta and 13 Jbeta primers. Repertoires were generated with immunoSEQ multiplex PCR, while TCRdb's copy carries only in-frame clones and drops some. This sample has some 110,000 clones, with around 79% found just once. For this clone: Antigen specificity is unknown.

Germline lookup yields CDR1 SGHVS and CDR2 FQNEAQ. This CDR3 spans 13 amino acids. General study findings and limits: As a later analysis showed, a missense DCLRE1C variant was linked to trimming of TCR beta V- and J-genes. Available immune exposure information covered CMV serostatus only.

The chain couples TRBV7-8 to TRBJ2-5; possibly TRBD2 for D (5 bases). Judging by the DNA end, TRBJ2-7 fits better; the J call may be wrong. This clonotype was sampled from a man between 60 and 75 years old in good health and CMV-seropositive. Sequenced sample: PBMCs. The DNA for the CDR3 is TGTGCCAGCAGCTTGAGGGCCAGGTACGAGCAGTACTTC. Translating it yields CASSLRARYEQYF.